The rows below give T cell receptor beta chains drawn from one sample of a study of patients and donors after allogeneic stem cell transplantation. TCRdb fed the RT-PCR reads into MiXCR, producing one record per CDR3 protein. The data show about 400,000 distinct CDR3 sequences, with about a sixth seen just once and about 7% held by the top ten. The specimen sequenced was blood, either unsorted or a sorted T cell fraction (not recorded which). These receptors originate from a human donor who was either an allogeneic HSCT recipient or a stem cell or donor lymphocyte infusion donor (not recorded which). It is not recorded whose cells these are; they may come from a transplant donor. Both conserved end residues are part of each CDR3. The order of the fields is V gene, clone size, J gene, D gene, CDR3 DNA, CDR3 protein. A D gene is named only where the DNA matches it firmly. Size is omitted from some rows. Given values are once, few, many or a class for expanded clones.

TRBV3-1,few,TRBJ2-1,TRBD2,TGTGCCAGCAGCCAAGTGATAGCGGGAGGGGGCGATGAGCAGTTCTTC,CASSQVIAGGGDEQFF
TRBV7-3,few,TRBJ2-2,TRBD2,TGTGCCAGCAGCTTATTCGGGACGGGGCGGGAGTTCACCGGGGAGCTGTTTTTT,CASSLFGTGREFTGELFF
TRBV20-1,few,TRBJ1-1,-,TGCAGTGCCCTGGACAGATTGAACACTGAAGCTTTCTTT,CSALDRLNTEAFF
TRBV4-1,few,TRBJ1-1,TRBD1,TGCGCCAGCAGCCGGGACAGGGGAGGGGGAACTGAAGCTTTCTTT,CASSRDRGGGTEAFF
TRBV12-3/TRBV12-4,many,TRBJ2-5,TRBD1,TGTGCCAGCAGGGCTAGAGGGGGCCGACAAGAGACCCAGTACTTC,CASRARGGRQETQYF
TRBV24-1,many,TRBJ1-5,-,TGTGCCACCAGTGATCCAGGAGGGTCCAATCAGCCCCAGCATTTT,CATSDPGGSNQPQHF
TRBV5-8,many,TRBJ2-1,-,TGTGCCAGCAGCTTGGCCCCGGGGACATCTACAATTGCGCAGTTCTTC,CASSLAPGTSTIAQFF
TRBV10-3,many,TRBJ2-2,-,TGTGCCACGCGGAGGGGGCGAGACACCGGGGAGCTGTTTTTT,CATRRGRDTGELFF
TRBV7-9,-,TRBJ2-5,-,TGTGCCAGCAGCTTATGGGCCCAAGGGACCCAGTACTTC,CASSLWAQGTQYF
TRBV25-1,-,TRBJ1-1,-,TGTGCCAGCAGTGCCGGCGGACGGGAAAACACTGAAGCTTTCTTT,CASSAGGRENTEAFF
TRBV4-2,-,TRBJ2-5,TRBD2,TGTGCCAGCAGCCAAGATGGCCTAGCGGGGGGGGAGACCCAGTACTTC,CASSQDGLAGGETQYF
TRBV9,-,TRBJ2-1,-,TGTGCCAGCAGCGTCGACTATGGCTCCTACAATGAGCAGTTCTTC,CASSVDYGSYNEQFF
TRBV9,few,TRBJ1-2,TRBD1,TGTGCCAGCAGCTTGCGACAGGGAACCTATGGCTACACCTTC,CASSLRQGTYGYTF